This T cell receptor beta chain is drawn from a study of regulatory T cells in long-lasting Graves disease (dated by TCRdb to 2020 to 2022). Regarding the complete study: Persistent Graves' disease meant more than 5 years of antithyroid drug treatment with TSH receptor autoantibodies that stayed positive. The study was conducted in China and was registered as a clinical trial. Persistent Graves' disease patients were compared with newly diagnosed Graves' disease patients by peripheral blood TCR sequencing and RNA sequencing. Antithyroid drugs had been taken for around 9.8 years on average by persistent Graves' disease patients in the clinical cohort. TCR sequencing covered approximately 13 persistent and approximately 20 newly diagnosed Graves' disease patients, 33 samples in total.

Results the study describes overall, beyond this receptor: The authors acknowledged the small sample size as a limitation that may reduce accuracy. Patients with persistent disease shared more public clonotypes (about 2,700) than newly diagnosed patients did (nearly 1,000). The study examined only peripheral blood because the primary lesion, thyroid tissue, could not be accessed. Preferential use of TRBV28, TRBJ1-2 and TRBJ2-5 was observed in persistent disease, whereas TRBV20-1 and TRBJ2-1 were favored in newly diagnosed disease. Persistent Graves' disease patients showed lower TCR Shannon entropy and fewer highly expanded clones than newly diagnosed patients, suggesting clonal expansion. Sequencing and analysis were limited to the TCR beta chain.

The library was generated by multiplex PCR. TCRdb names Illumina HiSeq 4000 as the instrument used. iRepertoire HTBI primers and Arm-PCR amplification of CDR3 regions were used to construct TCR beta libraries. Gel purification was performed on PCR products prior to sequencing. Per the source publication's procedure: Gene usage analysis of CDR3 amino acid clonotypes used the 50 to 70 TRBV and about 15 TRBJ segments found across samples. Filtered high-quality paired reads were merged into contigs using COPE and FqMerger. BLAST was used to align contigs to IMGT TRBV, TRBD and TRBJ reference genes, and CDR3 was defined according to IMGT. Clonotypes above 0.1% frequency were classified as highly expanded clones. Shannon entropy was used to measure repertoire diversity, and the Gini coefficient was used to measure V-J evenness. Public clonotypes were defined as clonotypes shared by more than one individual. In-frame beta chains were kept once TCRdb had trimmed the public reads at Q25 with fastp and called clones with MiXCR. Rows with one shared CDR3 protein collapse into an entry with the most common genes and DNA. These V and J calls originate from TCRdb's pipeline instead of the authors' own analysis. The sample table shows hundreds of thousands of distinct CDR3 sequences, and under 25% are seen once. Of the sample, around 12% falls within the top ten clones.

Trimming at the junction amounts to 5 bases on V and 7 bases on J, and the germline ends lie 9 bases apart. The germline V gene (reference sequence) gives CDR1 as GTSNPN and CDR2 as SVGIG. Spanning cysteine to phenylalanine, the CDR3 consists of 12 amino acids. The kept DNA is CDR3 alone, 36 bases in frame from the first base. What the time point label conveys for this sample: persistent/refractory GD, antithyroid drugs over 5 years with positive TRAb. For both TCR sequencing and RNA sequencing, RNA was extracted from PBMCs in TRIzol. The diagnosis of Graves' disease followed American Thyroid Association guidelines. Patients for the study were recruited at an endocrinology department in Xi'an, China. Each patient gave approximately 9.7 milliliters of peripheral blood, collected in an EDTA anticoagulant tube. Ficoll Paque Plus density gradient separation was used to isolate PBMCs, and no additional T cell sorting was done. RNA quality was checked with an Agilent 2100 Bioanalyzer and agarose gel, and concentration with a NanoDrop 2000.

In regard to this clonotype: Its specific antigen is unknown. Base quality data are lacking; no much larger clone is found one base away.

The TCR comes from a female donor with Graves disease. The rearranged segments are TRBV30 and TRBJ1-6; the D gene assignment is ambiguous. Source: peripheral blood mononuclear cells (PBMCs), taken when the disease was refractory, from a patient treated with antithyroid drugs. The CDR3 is CAWGLGNSPLHF. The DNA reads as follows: TGTGCCTGGGGGCTCGGGAATTCACCCCTCCACTTT. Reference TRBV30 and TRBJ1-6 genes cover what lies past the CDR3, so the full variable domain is SQTIHQWPATLVQPVGSPLSLECTVEGTSNPNLYWYRQAAGRGLQLLFYSVGIGQISSEVPQNLSASRPQDRQFILSSKKLLLSDSGFYLCAWGLGNSPLHFGNGTRLTVT.